Each of the 30 T cell receptor beta chains below was sequenced from the same sample in a study of PD-1 blockade in classical Hodgkin lymphoma. The table came from immunoSEQ multiplex PCR; TCRdb's copy has only in-frame clones and leaves some out. The sample consists of about 40,000 clones, 85% to 90% of them appearing once. Each of the patients experienced relapse following autologous stem cell transplantation, and their brentuximab vedotin exposure differed. The sequencing used peripheral blood mononuclear cells (PBMCs), collected at baseline. The receptors were sampled from a human donor with classical Hodgkin lymphoma.

This chain connects TRBV7-8 to TRBJ2-5; 8 bases line up with TRBD1. Germline V gene data show CDR1 as SGHVS and CDR2 as FQNEAQ. CDR3 length: 16 amino acids. Losses at the gene ends were 0 bases for V and 1 base for J; bases not matched to a gene: 4. The CDR3 region has the DNA TGTGCCAGCAGCTTAGCGGTCAGGGGGCTCCAAGAGACCCAGTACTTC. Amino acid sequence: CASSLAVRGLQETQYF.

This clone came up once. The chain carries TRBV9 and TRBJ1-2; TRBD1 matches at 10 bases. The CDR3 sequence is 17 residues long. V shed 0 bases, J shed 7 bases, and the junction held 12 bases outside the gene matches. Looked up from germline, CDR1 is SGDLS and CDR2 is YYNGEE. CDR3 sequence (DNA): TGTGCCAGCAGCGTAGCGATCGACCCGGGACAGGGGAGTGGCTACACCTTC. This translates into CASSVAIDPGQGSGYTF.

The chain is built from TRBV7-6 and TRBJ1-6; 10 bases are a match to TRBD1. This CDR3 spans 15 amino acids. Germline CDR1 is SGHVS and CDR2 is FNYEAQ. After removal of 5 bases from V and 7 bases from J, the junction contained 5 bases not matched to a gene. In DNA form, the CDR3 reads TGTGCCAGCAGCCCCGGACAGGGGGGAAATTCACCCCTCCACTTT. It is translated as CASSPGQGGNSPLHF.

The chain links TRBV19 to TRBJ2-3, with 13 bases matching TRBD2. Germline CDR1 reads LNHDA; CDR2 reads SQIVND (reference sequence). The ends lost 6 bases at V and 1 base at J; junction bases unmatched: 16. CDR3 length equals 20 residues. In DNA, the CDR3 is TGTGCCAGTAGGTGGCGCGCTGGGACTAGCGGGGTCCTCCGCACAGATACGCAGTATTTT. Translating gives CASRWRAGTSGVLRTDTQYF.

The chain combines TRBV27 with TRBJ1-2, with D unresolved. Germline CDR1 MNHEY, CDR2 SMNVEV (reference sequence). V lost 3 bases to trimming and J lost 1 base, with 6 bases between them. The CDR3 has 13 residues. The CDR3 sequence is CASSFRGNYGYTF. The CDR3 region has the DNA TGTGCCAGCAGTTTTCGGGGTAACTATGGCTACACCTTC.

This clone has just one count. This chain uses TRBV5-4 with TRBJ1-4, with 9 bases lining up with TRBD1. CDR3 length: 14 amino acids. J lost 8 bases, V lost 4 bases, and 6 bases had no gene match. Germline V gene sequence: CDR1 SGHNT, CDR2 YYREEE (reference sequence). The CDR3 DNA follows: TGTGCCAGCAGCGGGGACAGGGCGGGAGAAAAACTGTTTTTT. As protein: CASSGDRAGEKLFF.

This clone was observed a single time. This chain links TRBV6-5 with TRBJ2-3; D not certain. Germline loops: CDR1 MNHEY, CDR2 SVGAGI. V dropped 4 bases and J dropped 8 bases, with 10 bases sitting between them. The CDR3 extends over 12 amino acids. The CDR3 coding sequence is TGTGCCAGCAGTTGGGGTTTTGGTACGCAGTATTTT. Amino acid sequence: CASSWGFGTQYF.

This sequence joins TRBV7-6 and TRBJ2-7, with TRBD1 matching over 8 bases. This CDR3 is built from 15 residues. V dropped 5 bases and J dropped 0; count of bases not matched to a gene: 6. The germline V gene has CDR1 SGHVS and CDR2 FNYEAQ. CDR3 bases: TGTGCCAGCAGCCAGGACAGGGCGCTCTCCTACGAGCAGTACTTC. Amino acids: CASSQDRALSYEQYF.

The chain combines TRBV5-4 with TRBJ2-1, with 10 bases fitting TRBD2. The germline gives CDR1 SGHNT, CDR2 YYREEE (reference sequence). The trim removed 5 bases at V and 6 bases at J, leaving 11 bases unmatched. The CDR3 totals 16 residues. CDR3 DNA sequence: TGTGCCAGCAGTCCCCCCCTAGCGGGAGATTTCAATGAGCAGTTCTTC. Its protein is CASSPPLAGDFNEQFF.

The V and J genes are TRBV11-3 and TRBJ2-7; perhaps TRBD2 as D (5 bases). V was trimmed by 5 bases and J by 2 bases, leaving 13 bases between them. Germline values: CDR1 SGHNT, CDR2 YENEEA. The CDR3 runs to 14 residues. CDR3 region: CASSPDSDPYEQYF. The CDR3 nucleotides are TGTGCCAGCAGCCCGGACTCCGATCCCTACGAGCAGTACTTC.

The chain recombines TRBV6-6 with TRBJ2-2; 9 nucleotides line up with TRBD2. The V gene end was trimmed by 2 bases and the J gene end by 6 bases; junction bases not matched to a gene: 7. Germline assignment: CDR1 MNHNY and CDR2 SVGAGI (reference sequence). The CDR3 runs to 16 residues. CDR3 region: CASSYTSGRTAGELFF. The CDR3 DNA follows: TGTGCCAGCAGTTACACAAGCGGGAGGACTGCCGGGGAGCTGTTTTTT.

This chain uses TRBV19 with TRBJ2-7; TRBD1 matches 9 bases. Trimming took 6 bases from V and 3 from J; bases not matched to a gene: 12. Looked up from germline, CDR1 is LNHDA and CDR2 is SQIVND (reference sequence). The CDR3 totals 16 residues. The CDR3 sequence is CASSRRDRDYIYEQYF. The DNA of the CDR3 is TGTGCCAGTAGCCGCCGGGACAGGGACTACATCTACGAGCAGTACTTC.

The chain has TRBV7-2 and TRBJ1-5; D might be TRBD1 (5 bases). The CDR3 spans 14 residues. Trimming removed 6 bases from V and 2 bases from J, with 11 bases in between. Germline CDR1 is SGHTA and CDR2 is FQGNSA. Here the CDR3 reads CASSTFRGNQPQHF. CDR3 nucleotide sequence: TGTGCCAGCAGTACCTTCAGGGGCAATCAGCCCCAGCATTTT.

Details on this clone: This likely stems from a read error, as it lies one base from a far larger clone. The identical CDR3 is also encoded by other nucleotide sequences in the sample. The chain uses TRBV5-1 and TRBJ2-1; D perhaps matches TRBD1 (6 bases). This CDR3 has 15 residues. Germline assignment: CDR1 SGHRS and CDR2 YFSETQ. V was shortened by 2 bases and J by 0 bases, with 9 bases between the two germline ends. CDR3 DNA sequence: TGCGCCAGCAGCTTAGGGGGAATCTCCTACAATGAGCAGTTCTTC. Its translation: CASSLGGISYNEQFF. Complete variable domain (other parts from reference TRBV5-1 and TRBJ2-1): KAGVTQTPRYLIKTRGQQVTLSCSPISGHRSVSWYQQTPGQGLQFLFEYFSETQRNKGNFPGRFSGRQFSNSRSEMNVSTLELGDSALYLCASSLGGISYNEQFFGPGTRLTVL.

The chain recombines TRBV5-1 with TRBJ2-3, with 7 bases identical to TRBD1. The CDR3 consists of 18 residues. J lost 5 bases, V lost 1 base, and 16 bases had no gene match. Germline V lookup: CDR1 SGHRS, CDR2 YFSETQ. The CDR3 sequence: CASSLRGFLGQIIDTQYF. The CDR3 DNA follows: TGCGCCAGCAGCTTGCGTGGGTTCCTGGGACAGATAATAGATACGCAGTATTTT.

The CDR3 DNA follows: TGTGCCAGTAGTACAAGGACAGGGGGGAATTCACCCCTCCACTTT. This translates into CASSTRTGGNSPLHF. The gene calls are TRBV19 and TRBJ1-6; the match to TRBD1 covers 10 bases. The germline V gene encodes CDR1 LNHDA and CDR2 SQIVND (reference sequence). The CDR3 consists of 15 residues. V gave up 4 bases and J gave up 7 bases; unmatched junction bases: 4.

This clone was observed once. The genes are TRBV19 and TRBJ1-1; the D is unclear. There are 12 residues in the CDR3. Germline V CDR1 and CDR2: LNHDA, SQIVND (reference sequence). Trimming stripped 3 bases from V and 3 bases from J, with 5 bases between. Here the CDR3 reads CASSIWDTEAFF. As DNA, the CDR3 is TGTGCCAGTAGTATCTGGGACACTGAAGCTTTCTTT.

This rearrangement joins TRBV7-7 to TRBJ2-7; D possibly uses TRBD1 or TRBD2 (5 bases each). The CDR3 is made up of 14 amino acids. Trimming removed 5 bases from V and 2 bases from J, with 13 bases in between. The V gene's germline CDR1 is SSHAT and CDR2 FNYEAQ (reference sequence). CDR3 nucleotide sequence: TGTGCCAGCAGCCCCGGGACCGACACCTACGAGCAGTACTTC. Its protein product is CASSPGTDTYEQYF.

This rearrangement joins TRBV7-9 to TRBJ2-7, with 12 nucleotides matching TRBD1. This CDR3 has 15 amino acids. Germline CDR1 SEHNR, CDR2 FQNEAQ (reference sequence). The trim removed 6 bases at V and 5 bases at J, leaving 8 bases unmatched. CDR3 DNA sequence: TGTGCCAGCAGGGTTCCGGGACAGGGGGCGAACGAGCAGTACTTC. Its translation is CASRVPGQGANEQYF.

The V call is TRBV5-6, the J call TRBJ2-1; 7 bases align to TRBD2. The length of the CDR3 is 16 residues. Trimming at V came to 4 bases and at J to 0 bases, leaving 7 bases not matched to a gene. Germline V gene data show CDR1 as SGHDT and CDR2 as YYEEEE. The CDR3 here is CASSPWGGSSYNEQFF. The CDR3 region has the DNA TGTGCCAGCAGCCCGTGGGGGGGGAGCTCCTACAATGAGCAGTTCTTC.

The chain is built from TRBV6-1 and TRBJ2-5; 11 nucleotides line up with TRBD2. The ends lost 4 bases at V and 3 bases at J; junction bases unmatched: 1. The CDR3 has 14 residues. Germline V gene data show CDR1 as MNHNS and CDR2 as SASEGT. For the CDR3, the DNA is TGTGCCAGCAGTGTACTAGCGGGGGAAGAGACCCAGTACTTC. Translating gives CASSVLAGEETQYF.

This clone was picked up a small number of times. The rearrangement uses TRBV28 and TRBJ1-2; maybe TRBD1 (5 bases). CDR1 MDHEN and CDR2 SYDVKM come from the germline V gene. V lost 6 bases and J 2 bases, leaving 13 bases between the germline ends. This CDR3 has 14 amino acids. As DNA, the CDR3 is TGTGCCAGCAGCTGGCCCGAGGGGAACTATGGCTACACCTTC. The encoded protein is CASSWPEGNYGYTF.

This chain joins TRBV30 and TRBJ2-1; 10 nucleotides align to TRBD1. The germline V gene has CDR1 GTSNPN and CDR2 SVGIG (reference sequence). V dropped 4 bases and J dropped 6; count of bases not matched to a gene: 6. The CDR3 totals 14 residues. Written as DNA, the CDR3 is TGTGCCTGGAACCGGGACAGGGGTTTCAATGAGCAGTTCTTC. This translates into CAWNRDRGFNEQFF.

The chain carries TRBV28 and TRBJ1-3; the match to TRBD1 covers 10 bases. Germline CDR1 MDHEN, CDR2 SYDVKM. V dropped 4 bases and J dropped 2; count of bases not matched to a gene: 2. CDR3 length equals 15 residues. In DNA, the CDR3 is TGTGCCAGCAGTTCAGGGACAGGGGCTGGAAACACCATATATTTT. It specifies CASSSGTGAGNTIYF. The full variable domain, in which reference TRBV28 and TRBJ1-3 provide the parts outside the CDR3, is DVKVTQSSRYLVKRTGEKVFLECVQDMDHENMFWYRQDPGLGLRLIYFSYDVKMKEKGDIPEGYSVSREKKERFSLILESASTNQTSMYLCASSSGTGAGNTIYFGEGSWLTVV.

This clone was picked up one time. The rearrangement links TRBV9 to TRBJ2-3; the D is unclear. Germline V gene data show CDR1 as SGDLS and CDR2 as YYNGEE. This CDR3 spans 14 amino acids. With 2 bases removed from V and 0 bases from J, the gap between germline ends came to 7 bases. The chain's CDR3 is CASSVPDSTDTQYF. The CDR3 DNA follows: TGTGCCAGCAGCGTGCCAGATAGCACAGATACGCAGTATTTT. The full variable domain, in which reference TRBV9 and TRBJ2-3 provide the parts outside the CDR3, is DSGVTQTPKHLITATGQRVTLRCSPRSGDLSVYWYQQSLDQGLQFLIQYYNGEERAKGNILERFSAQQFPDLHSELNLSSLELGDSALYFCASSVPDSTDTQYFGPGTRLTVL.

The V call is TRBV21-1, the J call TRBJ1-1. TRBV21-1 is a documented pseudogene. This CDR3 is 24 amino acids long. CDR3 region: CASSKIELGGKSLLGPRIDTEAFF. The CDR3, as DNA: TGTGCCAGCAGCAAAATCGAGCTAGGAGGGAAATCTCTCCTAGGCCCCCGGATTGACACTGAAGCTTTCTTT.

The chain carries TRBV7-9 and TRBJ2-3; the match to TRBD2 covers 10 bases. CDR1 is SEHNR and CDR2 is FQNEAQ in the germline V gene (reference sequence). V dropped 4 bases and J dropped 8; count of bases not matched to a gene: 12. This CDR3 is 16 amino acids long. The CDR3 DNA reads TGTGCCAGCAGCTATACTAGCGGGGCCCGGAGTGGTACGCAGTATTTT. Translated: CASSYTSGARSGTQYF.

The chain combines TRBV6-6 with TRBJ2-7, with D hard to call. Germline V gives CDR1 MNHNY, CDR2 SVGAGI (reference sequence). V was shortened by 10 bases and J by 4 bases, with 17 bases between the two germline ends. CDR3 length: 13 residues. The CDR3 sequence: CATVRGVGYEQYF. CDR3 sequence (DNA): TGTGCCACCGTCCGTGGGGTAGGATACGAGCAGTACTTC.

This sequence joins TRBV5-1 and TRBJ1-4, with D unclear. The V and J ends lost 0 bases and 8 bases respectively, with 11 bases between them. This CDR3 region has 14 residues. Germline values: CDR1 SGHRS, CDR2 YFSETQ. The DNA for the CDR3 is TGCGCCAGCAGCTTGGGGCAGGTCGGGGAAAAACTGTTTTTT. Encoded protein: CASSLGQVGEKLFF.

The gene calls are TRBV5-5 and TRBJ1-1; possible D gene TRBD1, 5 bases. The V end lost 0 bases, the J end lost 3 bases, and 12 bases lay between the germline ends. The V gene's germline CDR1 is SGHKS and CDR2 YYEKEE (reference sequence). The CDR3 consists of 15 residues. The CDR3 sequence is CASSLAGFGYTEAFF. The CDR3 DNA reads TGTGCCAGCAGCTTGGCAGGGTTTGGGTACACTGAAGCTTTCTTT.